Below, 17 T cell receptor beta chains from the same sample are listed, as sequenced in a study of CD8 T cells in Susac syndrome. Reverse transcription of roughly 0.5 to 1 ug RNA used random hexamers. Each CDR3 protein is one row after TCRdb ran MiXCR on the immunoSEQ multiplex PCR reads. The sample has 150,000 to 200,000 distinct CDR3 sequences, about 93% seen once. The sequencing sample was made of CD4+ T cells from PBMCs. The receptors were gathered from a human donor in good health.

The chain combines TRBV2 with TRBJ2-5; no definite D call. CDR3 length: 12 residues. Germline V gives CDR1 SNHLY, CDR2 FYNNEI. The V end was cut by 0 bases, the J end by 2 bases, with 1 base between. The CDR3 reads CASSEAQETQYF. In nucleotides, the CDR3 is TGTGCCAGCAGTGAAGCGCAAGAGACCCAGTACTTC.

V gene TRBV15 combines with J gene TRBJ2-1; 8 nucleotides align to TRBD2. V dropped 3 bases and J dropped 4; count of bases not matched to a gene: 2. Germline CDR1 and CDR2: LNHNV and YYDKDF (reference sequence). The CDR3 is made up of 14 amino acids. CDR3 sequence (DNA): TGTGCCACCAGCAGCGGGGGGGGTTACAATGAGCAGTTCTTC. It specifies CATSSGGGYNEQFF.

V usage is TRBV10-3 and J usage is TRBJ2-7, with TRBD2 as a possible D gene (7 bases). Germline CDR1 and CDR2: ENHRY and SYGVKD. This CDR3 spans 13 amino acids. The V end lost 4 bases, the J end lost 6 bases, and 13 bases lay between the germline ends. CDR3 nucleotide sequence: TGTGCCATCAGTGTGCCCGCGGGGGCCGAGCAGTACTTC. This translates into CAISVPAGAEQYF.

The sample holds a few counts of this clonotype. The chain recombines TRBV20-1 with TRBJ2-7, with unresolved D. The ends were cut back, 1 base at V and 3 bases at J, with 7 bases in the middle. Germline-derived CDR1 and CDR2 are DFQATT and SNEGSKA (reference sequence). The CDR3 covers 12 residues. The CDR3 is CSARGNSYEQYF. The CDR3 nucleotides read TGCAGTGCTAGAGGAAACAGCTACGAGCAGTACTTC.

The chain couples TRBV7-2 to TRBJ2-6, with D perhaps being TRBD1 or TRBD2 (7 bases each). The CDR3 consists of 13 residues. Germline lookup yields CDR1 SGHTA and CDR2 FQGNSA. Trimming removed 5 bases at V and 9 bases at J, with 11 bases between. The CDR3 sequence: CASSSGTVNVLTF. The CDR3 DNA reads TGTGCCAGCAGCAGCGGGACAGTCAACGTCCTGACTTTC. Full variable domain (outside the CDR3, taken from reference TRBV7-2 and TRBJ2-6): GAGVSQSPSNKVTEKGKDVELRCDPISGHTALYWYRQSLGQGLEFLIYFQGNSAPDKSGLPSDRFSAERTGGSVSTLTIQRTQQEDSAVYLCASSSGTVNVLTFGAGSRLTVL.

The J gene is TRBJ2-7, the V gene TRBV20-1; D remains unclear. CDR3 length: 12 amino acids. Looked up from germline, CDR1 is DFQATT and CDR2 is SNEGSKA (reference sequence). V lost 4 bases and J 5 bases, leaving 12 bases between the germline ends. The CDR3 coding sequence is TGCAGTGCTATGGGTTCTCCGGACGAGCAGTACTTC. This gives the protein CSAMGSPDEQYF.

This sequence joins TRBV2 and TRBJ1-1; 9 bases agree with TRBD1. V shed 6 bases and J 11 bases; nucleotides not matched to a gene: 13. The germline V gene has CDR1 SNHLY and CDR2 FYNNEI. The CDR3 spans 14 residues. The chain's CDR3 is CASSAGTGLRGAFF. In DNA, the CDR3 is TGTGCCAGCAGCGCCGGGACAGGGCTAAGGGGGGCTTTCTTT.

This sequence joins TRBV7-9 and TRBJ2-7, with 8 bases lining up with TRBD1. CDR3 size: 15 residues. Germline V lookup: CDR1 SEHNR, CDR2 FQNEAQ (reference sequence). V lost 1 base and J lost 4; bases outside the gene matches: 6. DNA for the CDR3: TGTGCCAGCAGCTTAGTGACAGGGGACAGGTACGAGCAGTACTTC. This gives the protein CASSLVTGDRYEQYF.

The V call is TRBV20-1, the J call TRBJ2-5, with D maybe TRBD2 (6 bases). The CDR3 is 12 residues long. The V end lost 6 bases, the J end lost 5 bases, and 13 bases lay between the germline ends. Germline CDR1 DFQATT, CDR2 SNEGSKA (reference sequence). The CDR3 bases are TGCAGTGCCTCTTGGGGGGTCGAGACCCAGTACTTC. This codes for CSASWGVETQYF.

The rearrangement links TRBV7-9 to TRBJ1-2; unclear D gene. CDR3 length: 14 amino acids. Deletions cut 1 base from V and 2 bases from J, with 8 bases between. Germline V gene sequence: CDR1 SEHNR, CDR2 FQNEAQ (reference sequence). The CDR3 loop is CASSLGEDNYGYTF. The CDR3 DNA follows: TGTGCCAGCAGCTTAGGAGAGGACAACTATGGCTACACCTTC.

The chain employs TRBV20-1 and TRBJ2-3; 11 bases agree with TRBD2. The germline gives CDR1 DFQATT, CDR2 SNEGSKA (reference sequence). The J segment lost 5 bases and the V segment lost 6 bases, leaving 13 bases of the junction unmatched. The CDR3 loop spans 16 amino acids. CDR3 sequence (DNA): TGCAGTGCCCTATCACTAGCGGGGGCCCAAGGAGATACGCAGTATTTT. Amino acids: CSALSLAGAQGDTQYF.

The rearrangement uses TRBV5-1 and TRBJ2-2; weak D call: TRBD2 (5 bases). The germline V gene encodes CDR1 SGHRS and CDR2 YFSETQ. The length of the CDR3 is 13 residues. Deletions cut 2 bases from V and 6 bases from J, with 8 bases between. The CDR3 DNA reads as TGCGCCAGCAGCTTACTAGAAGCCGGGGAGCTGTTTTTT. It encodes CASSLLEAGELFF.

The chain couples TRBV9 to TRBJ1-2; 9 bases fit TRBD1. The V gene end was trimmed by 4 bases and the J gene end by 8 bases; junction bases not matched to a gene: 12. The germline gives CDR1 SGDLS, CDR2 YYNGEE. This CDR3 has 15 amino acids. The CDR3 DNA reads as TGTGCCAGCAGCCCTGGGGGACAGGGTTTGCACGGCTACACCTTC. Amino acid sequence: CASSPGGQGLHGYTF.

V usage is TRBV27 and J usage is TRBJ2-7; either TRBD1 or TRBD2 may fit D (6 bases each). Germline-derived CDR1 and CDR2 are MNHEY and SMNVEV (reference sequence). The V end lost 6 bases, the J end lost 3 bases, and 18 bases lay between the germline ends. This CDR3 region has 15 residues. As DNA, the CDR3 is TGTGCCAGCAGATCCTGGGTGGGGGGCCTCTACGAGCAGTACTTC. Its translation is CASRSWVGGLYEQYF.

The chain carries TRBV3-1 and TRBJ2-1; 7 bases map to TRBD2. The V gene end was trimmed by 8 bases and the J gene end by 8 bases; junction bases not matched to a gene: 9. This CDR3 has 13 residues. Germline V gene data show CDR1 as LGHDT and CDR2 as YNNKEL (reference sequence). This CDR3 is CASGGVVRDEQFF. CDR3 DNA: TGTGCCAGCGGGGGGGTAGTTCGCGATGAGCAGTTCTTC.

This sequence joins TRBV18 and TRBJ1-2; perhaps TRBD1 as D (5 bases). V was cut by 3 bases and J by 6 bases, with 17 bases left in between. Germline V gene data show CDR1 as KGHSH and CDR2 as LQKENI. CDR3 size: 15 residues. For the CDR3, the DNA is TGTGCCAGCTCACCTTGGCAGGGATGGACTGATGGCTACACCTTC. Translating gives CASSPWQGWTDGYTF. The whole variable domain, filled in from reference TRBV18 and TRBJ1-2, reads NAGVMQNPRHLVRRRGQEARLRCSPMKGHSHVYWYRQLPEEGLKFMVYLQKENIIDESGMPKERFSAEFPKEGPSILRIQQVVRGDSAAYFCASSPWQGWTDGYTFGSGTRLTVV.

The rearrangement links TRBV18 to TRBJ2-5; D remains unclear. The germline V and J ends were trimmed by 3 bases and 2 bases, with 10 bases remaining between them. The CDR3 spans 14 residues. In germline, CDR1 is KGHSH, CDR2 LQKENI. DNA for the CDR3: TGTGCCAGCTCACCGTTACAGAGGCAAGAGACCCAGTACTTC. It specifies CASSPLQRQETQYF.